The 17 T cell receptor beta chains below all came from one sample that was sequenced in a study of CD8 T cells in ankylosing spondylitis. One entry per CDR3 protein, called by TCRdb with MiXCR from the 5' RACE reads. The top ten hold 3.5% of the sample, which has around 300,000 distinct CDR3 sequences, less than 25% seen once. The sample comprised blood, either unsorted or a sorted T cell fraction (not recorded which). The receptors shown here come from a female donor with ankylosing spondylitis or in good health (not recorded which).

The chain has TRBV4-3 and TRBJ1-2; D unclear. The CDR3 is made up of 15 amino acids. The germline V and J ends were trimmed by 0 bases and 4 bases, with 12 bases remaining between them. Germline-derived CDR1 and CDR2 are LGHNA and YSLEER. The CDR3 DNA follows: TGCGCCAGCAGCCAAGACCCAGTACAAACCTATGGCTACACCTTC. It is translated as CASSQDPVQTYGYTF.

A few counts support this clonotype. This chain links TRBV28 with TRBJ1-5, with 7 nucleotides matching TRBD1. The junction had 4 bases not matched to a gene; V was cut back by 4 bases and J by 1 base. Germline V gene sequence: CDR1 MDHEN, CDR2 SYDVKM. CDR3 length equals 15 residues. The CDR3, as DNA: TGTGCCAGCAGTTACAGGGGACTCAGCAATCAGCCCCAGCATTTT. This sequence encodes CASSYRGLSNQPQHF.

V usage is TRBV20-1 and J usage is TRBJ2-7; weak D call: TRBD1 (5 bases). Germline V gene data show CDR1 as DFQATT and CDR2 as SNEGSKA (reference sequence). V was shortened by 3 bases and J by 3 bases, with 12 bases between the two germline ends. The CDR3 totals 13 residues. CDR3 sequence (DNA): TGCAGTGCTAGGGGATTAGGGGACTACGAGCAGTACTTC. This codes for CSARGLGDYEQYF.

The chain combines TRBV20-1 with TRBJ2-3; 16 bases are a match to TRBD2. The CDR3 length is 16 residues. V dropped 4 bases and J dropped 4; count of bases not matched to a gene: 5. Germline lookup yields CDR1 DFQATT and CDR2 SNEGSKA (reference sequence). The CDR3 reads CSATTGTSGRADTQYF. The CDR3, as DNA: TGCAGTGCTACCACCGGGACTAGCGGGAGGGCAGATACGCAGTATTTT.

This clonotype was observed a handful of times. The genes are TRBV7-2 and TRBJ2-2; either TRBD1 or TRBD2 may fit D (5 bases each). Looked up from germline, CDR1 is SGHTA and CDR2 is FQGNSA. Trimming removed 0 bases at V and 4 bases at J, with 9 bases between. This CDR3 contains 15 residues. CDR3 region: CASSLAGRGTGELFF. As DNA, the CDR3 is TGTGCCAGCAGCTTAGCGGGACGGGGCACCGGGGAGCTGTTTTTT.

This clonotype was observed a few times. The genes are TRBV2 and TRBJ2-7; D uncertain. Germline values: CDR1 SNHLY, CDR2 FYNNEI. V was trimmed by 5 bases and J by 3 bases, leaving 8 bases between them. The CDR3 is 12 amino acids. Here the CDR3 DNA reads TGTGCCAGCAGTCCGCTGGTCTACGAGCAGTACTTC. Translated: CASSPLVYEQYF. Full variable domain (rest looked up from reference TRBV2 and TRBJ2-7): EPEVTQTPSHQVTQMGQEVILRCVPISNHLYFYWYRQILGQKVEFLVSFYNNEISEKSEIFDDQFSVERPDGSNFTLKIRSTKLEDSAMYFCASSPLVYEQYFGPGTRLTVT.

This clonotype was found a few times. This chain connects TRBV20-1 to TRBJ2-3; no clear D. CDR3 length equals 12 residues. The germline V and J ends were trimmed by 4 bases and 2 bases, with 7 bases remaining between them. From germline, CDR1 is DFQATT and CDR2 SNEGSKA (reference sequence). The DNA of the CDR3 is TGCAGTGCTAAGACTTACACAGATACGCAGTATTTT. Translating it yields CSAKTYTDTQYF.

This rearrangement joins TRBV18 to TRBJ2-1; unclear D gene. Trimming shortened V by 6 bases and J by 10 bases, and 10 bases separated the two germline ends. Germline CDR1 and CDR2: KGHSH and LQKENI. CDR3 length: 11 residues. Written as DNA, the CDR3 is TGTGCCAGCTCCTACCTCGGGGAGCAGTTCTTC. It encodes CASSYLGEQFF. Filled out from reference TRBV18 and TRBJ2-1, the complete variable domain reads NAGVMQNPRHLVRRRGQEARLRCSPMKGHSHVYWYRQLPEEGLKFMVYLQKENIIDESGMPKERFSAEFPKEGPSILRIQQVVRGDSAAYFCASSYLGEQFFGPGTRLTVL.

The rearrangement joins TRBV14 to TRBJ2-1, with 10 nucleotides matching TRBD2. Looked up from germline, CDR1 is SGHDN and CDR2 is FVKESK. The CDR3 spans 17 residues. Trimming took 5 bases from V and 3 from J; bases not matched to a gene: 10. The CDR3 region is CASSRLAGAPGYNEQFF. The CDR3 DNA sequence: TGTGCCAGCAGCAGGCTAGCGGGAGCCCCGGGCTACAATGAGCAGTTCTTC.

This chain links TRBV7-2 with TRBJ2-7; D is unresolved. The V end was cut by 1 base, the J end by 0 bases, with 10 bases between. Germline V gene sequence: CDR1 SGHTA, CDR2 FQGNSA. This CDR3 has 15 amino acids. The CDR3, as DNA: TGTGCCAGCAGCTTAGATTGGCGGAGCTCCTACGAGCAGTACTTC. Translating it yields CASSLDWRSSYEQYF.

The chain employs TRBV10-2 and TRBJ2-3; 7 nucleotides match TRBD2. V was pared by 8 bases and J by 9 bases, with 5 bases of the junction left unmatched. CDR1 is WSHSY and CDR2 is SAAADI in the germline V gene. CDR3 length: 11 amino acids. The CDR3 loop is CASGRERTQYF. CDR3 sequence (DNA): TGCGCCAGCGGGCGGGAGAGGACGCAGTATTTT.

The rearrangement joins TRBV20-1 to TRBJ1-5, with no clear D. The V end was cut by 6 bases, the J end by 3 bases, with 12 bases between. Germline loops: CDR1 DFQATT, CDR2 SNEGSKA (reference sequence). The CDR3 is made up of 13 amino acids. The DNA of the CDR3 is TGCAGTGCCCCCCGGGTTCCCAATCAGCCCCAGCATTTT. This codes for CSAPRVPNQPQHF.

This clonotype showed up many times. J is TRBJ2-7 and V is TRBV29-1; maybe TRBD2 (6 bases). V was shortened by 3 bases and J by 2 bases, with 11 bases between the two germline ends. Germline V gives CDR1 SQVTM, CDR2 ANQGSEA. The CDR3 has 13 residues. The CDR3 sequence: CSVESPSAYEQYF. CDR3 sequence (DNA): TGCAGCGTTGAGTCGCCTAGCGCCTACGAGCAGTACTTC.

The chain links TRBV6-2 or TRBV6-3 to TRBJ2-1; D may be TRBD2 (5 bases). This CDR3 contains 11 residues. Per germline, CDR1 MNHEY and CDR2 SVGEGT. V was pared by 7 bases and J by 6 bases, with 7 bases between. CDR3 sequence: CASTGLNEQFF. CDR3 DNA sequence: TGTGCCAGCACCGGACTCAATGAGCAGTTCTTC.

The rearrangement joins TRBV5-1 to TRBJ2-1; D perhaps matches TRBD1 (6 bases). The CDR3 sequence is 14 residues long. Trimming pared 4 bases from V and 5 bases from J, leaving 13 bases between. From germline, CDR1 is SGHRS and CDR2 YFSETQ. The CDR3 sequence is CASSELPGDNEQFF. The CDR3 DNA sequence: TGCGCCAGCAGCGAATTACCAGGGGACAATGAGCAGTTCTTC. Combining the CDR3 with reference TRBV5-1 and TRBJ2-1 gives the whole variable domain KAGVTQTPRYLIKTRGQQVTLSCSPISGHRSVSWYQQTPGQGLQFLFEYFSETQRNKGNFPGRFSGRQFSNSRSEMNVSTLELGDSALYLCASSELPGDNEQFFGPGTRLTVL.

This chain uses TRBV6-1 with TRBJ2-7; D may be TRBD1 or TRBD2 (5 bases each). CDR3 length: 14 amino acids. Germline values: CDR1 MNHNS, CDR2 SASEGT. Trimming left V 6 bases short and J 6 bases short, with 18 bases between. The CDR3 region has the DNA TGTGCCAGCAGCCGCTCGGGGCAGGACTTCGAGCAGTACTTC. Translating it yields CASSRSGQDFEQYF.

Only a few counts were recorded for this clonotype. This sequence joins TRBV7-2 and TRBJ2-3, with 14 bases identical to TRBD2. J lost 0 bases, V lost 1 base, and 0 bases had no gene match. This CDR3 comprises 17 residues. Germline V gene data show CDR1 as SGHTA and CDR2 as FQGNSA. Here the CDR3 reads CASSLGLAGGSTDTQYF. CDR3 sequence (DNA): TGTGCCAGCAGCTTAGGACTAGCGGGAGGGAGCACAGATACGCAGTATTTT.